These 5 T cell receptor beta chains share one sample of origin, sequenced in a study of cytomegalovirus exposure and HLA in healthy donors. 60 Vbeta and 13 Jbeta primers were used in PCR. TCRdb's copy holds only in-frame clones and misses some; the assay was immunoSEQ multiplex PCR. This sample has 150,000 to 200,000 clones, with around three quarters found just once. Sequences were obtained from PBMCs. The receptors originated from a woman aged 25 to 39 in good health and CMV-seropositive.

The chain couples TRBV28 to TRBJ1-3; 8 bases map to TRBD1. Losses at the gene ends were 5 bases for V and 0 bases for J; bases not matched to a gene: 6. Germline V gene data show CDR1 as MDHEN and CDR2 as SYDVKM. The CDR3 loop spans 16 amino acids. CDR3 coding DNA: TGTGCCAGCAGTACCGGGACAGGAGACTCTGGAAACACCATATATTTT. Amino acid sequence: CASSTGTGDSGNTIYF.

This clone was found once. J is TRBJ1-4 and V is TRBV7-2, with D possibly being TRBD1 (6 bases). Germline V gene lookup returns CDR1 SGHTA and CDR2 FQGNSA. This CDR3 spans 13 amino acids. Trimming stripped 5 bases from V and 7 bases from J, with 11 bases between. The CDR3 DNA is TGTGCCAGCAGCCAGACAGGAGGTGAAAAACTGTTTTTT. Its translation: CASSQTGGEKLFF.

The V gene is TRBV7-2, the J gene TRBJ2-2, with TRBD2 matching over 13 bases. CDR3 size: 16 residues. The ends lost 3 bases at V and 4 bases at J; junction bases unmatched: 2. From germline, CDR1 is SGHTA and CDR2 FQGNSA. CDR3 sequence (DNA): TGTGCCAGCAGCTTGGGACTAGCGGGGCCCACCGGGGAGCTGTTTTTT. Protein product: CASSLGLAGPTGELFF. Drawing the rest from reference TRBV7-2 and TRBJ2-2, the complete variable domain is GAGVSQSPSNKVTEKGKDVELRCDPISGHTALYWYRQSLGQGLEFLIYFQGNSAPDKSGLPSDRFSAERTGGSVSTLTIQRTQQEDSAVYLCASSLGLAGPTGELFFGEGSRLTVL.

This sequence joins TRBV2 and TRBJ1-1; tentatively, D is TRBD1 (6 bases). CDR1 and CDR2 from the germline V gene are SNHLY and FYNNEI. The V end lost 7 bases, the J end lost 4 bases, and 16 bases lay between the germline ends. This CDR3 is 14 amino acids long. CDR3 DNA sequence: TGTGCCAGCATTAGGGGGGGGCTAGGCACTGAAGCTTTCTTT. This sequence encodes CASIRGGLGTEAFF.

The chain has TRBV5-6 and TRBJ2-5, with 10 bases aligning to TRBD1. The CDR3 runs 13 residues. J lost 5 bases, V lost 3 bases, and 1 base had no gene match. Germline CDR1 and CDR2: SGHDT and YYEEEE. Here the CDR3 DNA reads TGTGCCAGCAGCTGGGACAGGGGTGAGACCCAGTACTTC. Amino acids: CASSWDRGETQYF.